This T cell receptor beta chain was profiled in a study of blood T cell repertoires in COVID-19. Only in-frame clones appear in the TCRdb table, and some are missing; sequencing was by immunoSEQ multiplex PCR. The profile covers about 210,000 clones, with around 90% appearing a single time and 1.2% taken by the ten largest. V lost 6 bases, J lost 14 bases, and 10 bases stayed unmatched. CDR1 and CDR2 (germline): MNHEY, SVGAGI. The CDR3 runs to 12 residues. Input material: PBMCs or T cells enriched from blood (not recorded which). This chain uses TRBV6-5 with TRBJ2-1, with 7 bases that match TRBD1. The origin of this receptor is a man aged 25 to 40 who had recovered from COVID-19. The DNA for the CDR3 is TGTGCCAGCAGCCAGGACAGGATGTCGAAGTTCTTC. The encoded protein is CASSQDRMSKFF.